Listed below are T cell receptor beta chains from one sample, sequenced in a study of T cell responses to AZD1222 COVID-19 vaccine. Using immunoSEQ multiplex PCR, the repertoire was profiled, and TCRdb retains in-frame clones only, with some absent. The table shows 130,000 to 150,000 clones, with around 90% occurring only once. The source material was peripheral blood, sampled on day 0 of MenACWY control vaccination. These receptors all come from an adult in good health. Each CDR3 is given with its conserved first and last residue. A D gene is named only where the DNA matches it firmly. Clone sizes are given selectively: once, few, many, or a class where the clone is expanded.

CDR3: CASSYLGKGTEAFF; DNA: TGTGCCAGCAGTTACCTGGGTAAGGGCACTGAAGCTTTCTTT; J: TRBJ1-1; length: 14; V: TRBV6-5; size: -; D: -
CDR3: CSLSRGNTEAFF; DNA: TGCAGCCTTTCGAGGGGGAACACTGAAGCTTTCTTT; J: TRBJ1-1; length: 12; V: TRBV29-1; size: -; D: -
CDR3: CASSLGPRSTYNEQFF; DNA: TGTGCCAGCAGCTTAGGTCCCAGGTCCACGTACAATGAGCAGTTCTTC; J: TRBJ2-1; length: 16; V: TRBV11-1; size: few; D: -
CDR3: CASSQGAAADSPLHF; DNA: TGTGCCAGCAGCCAAGGGGCCGCAGCAGATTCACCCCTCCACTTT; J: TRBJ1-6; length: 15; V: TRBV3-1/TRBV3-2; size: -; D: -
CDR3: CASSLLGGSTYEQYF; DNA: TGTGCCAGCAGTTTATTGGGGGGCTCTACCTACGAGCAGTACTTC; J: TRBJ2-7; length: 15; V: TRBV27; size: -; D: -
CDR3: CASSLDQRTPRAFF; DNA: TGCGCCAGCAGCTTGGACCAAAGGACCCCGAGGGCTTTCTTT; J: TRBJ1-1; length: 14; V: TRBV5-1; size: -; D: -
CDR3: CASSQGTGQSSYNSPLHF; DNA: TGCGCCAGCAGCCAAGGTACGGGACAGAGCTCCTATAATTCACCCCTCCACTTT; J: TRBJ1-6; length: 18; V: TRBV4-1; size: -; D: TRBD1
CDR3: CASSLRGSANEKLFF; DNA: TGTGCCAGCAGTCTCAGGGGATCGGCTAATGAAAAACTGTTTTTT; J: TRBJ1-4; length: 15; V: TRBV27; size: -; D: -
CDR3: CASSETYEQFF; DNA: TGTGCCAGCAGTGAGACCTATGAGCAGTTCTTC; J: TRBJ2-1; length: 11; V: TRBV6-2/TRBV6-3; size: once; D: -
CDR3: CASRGDRGPTNYGYTF; DNA: TGTGCCAGCAGGGGGGACAGGGGACCCACTAACTATGGCTACACCTTC; J: TRBJ1-2; length: 16; V: TRBV13; size: -; D: TRBD1
CDR3: CASSSHRQPLGYTF; DNA: TGTGCCAGCAGTTCCCATCGACAGCCCTTGGGCTACACCTTC; J: TRBJ1-2; length: 14; V: TRBV27; size: -; D: -
CDR3: CASSLQGPYGYTF; DNA: TGTGCCAGCAGTTTACAGGGACCCTATGGCTACACCTTC; J: TRBJ1-2; length: 13; V: TRBV28; size: -; D: -
CDR3: CASSVGLDITDTQYF; DNA: TGTGCCAGCAGCGTAGGACTAGATATAACAGATACGCAGTATTTT; J: TRBJ2-3; length: 15; V: TRBV9; size: -; D: -
CDR3: CASSNGLAGAYEQYF; DNA: TGTGCCAGCAGCAACGGACTAGCGGGAGCCTACGAGCAGTACTTC; J: TRBJ2-7; length: 15; V: TRBV9; size: -; D: TRBD2
CDR3: CSAPTRGHGYTF; DNA: TGCAGCGCCCCCACCCGGGGACATGGCTACACCTTC; J: TRBJ1-2; length: 12; V: TRBV29-1; size: -; D: -
CDR3: CASSSTGGPWETQYF; DNA: TGTGCCAGCAGCTCCACCGGCGGTCCCTGGGAGACCCAGTACTTC; J: TRBJ2-5; length: 15; V: TRBV3-1/TRBV3-2; size: -; D: -
CDR3: CASSLTGPSYNSPLHF; DNA: TGTGCCAGCAGCCTGACGGGCCCCTCCTATAATTCACCCCTCCACTTT; J: TRBJ1-6; length: 16; V: TRBV7-9; size: -; D: -
CDR3: CSASHKLAGVTYNEQFF; DNA: TGCAGTGCGAGTCACAAACTAGCGGGAGTTACCTACAATGAGCAGTTCTTC; J: TRBJ2-1; length: 17; V: TRBV20-1; size: -; D: TRBD2
CDR3: CASSLVADTQYF; DNA: TGTGCCAGCAGCTTAGTGGCAGATACGCAGTATTTT; J: TRBJ2-3; length: 12; V: TRBV11-2; size: -; D: -
CDR3: CASSSRGSYNEQFF; DNA: TGTGCCAGCAGCAGCCGCGGGAGTTACAATGAGCAGTTCTTC; J: TRBJ2-1; length: 14; V: TRBV27; size: many; D: TRBD2
CDR3: CATVIDVLAGGNEQFF; DNA: TGTGCCACAGTCATTGATGTTTTAGCGGGGGGCAATGAGCAGTTCTTC; J: TRBJ2-1; length: 16; V: TRBV28; size: -; D: TRBD2
CDR3: CASSYSRVGNQPQHF; DNA: TGTGCCAGCAGTTACTCACGGGTGGGCAATCAGCCCCAGCATTTT; J: TRBJ1-5; length: 15; V: TRBV6-5; size: -; D: -
CDR3: CASSSTSFRTDYEQYF; DNA: TGTGCCAGCAGCTCGACTAGTTTCCGGACGGACTACGAGCAGTACTTC; J: TRBJ2-7; length: 16; V: TRBV13; size: -; D: -
CDR3: CASTLGHPFYEQYF; DNA: TGCGCCAGCACCTTAGGACACCCCTTTTACGAGCAGTACTTC; J: TRBJ2-7; length: 14; V: TRBV10-2; size: -; D: -
CDR3: CASSPGQGRETQYF; DNA: TGTGCCAGCAGCCCTGGACAGGGCCGAGAGACCCAGTACTTC; J: TRBJ2-5; length: 14; V: TRBV7-3; size: once; D: TRBD1
CDR3: CASSLIDRNNEQFF; DNA: TGTGCCAGCAGCTTAATAGACCGAAACAATGAGCAGTTCTTC; J: TRBJ2-1; length: 14; V: TRBV7-2; size: -; D: -
CDR3: CASSQMGQGNSPLHF; DNA: TGTGCCAGCAGCCAGATGGGACAGGGGAATTCACCCCTCCACTTT; J: TRBJ1-6; length: 15; V: TRBV14; size: -; D: TRBD1
CDR3: CASSETGTDSEAFF; DNA: TGCGCCAGCAGTGAGACGGGGACAGATTCTGAAGCTTTCTTT; J: TRBJ1-1; length: 14; V: TRBV10-1; size: -; D: TRBD1
CDR3: CATSILDRGDYGYTF; DNA: -; J: TRBJ1-2; length: 15; V: TRBV15; size: -; D: -
CDR3: CASRGTTYQETQYF; DNA: TGTGCCAGCAGGGGGACAACCTACCAAGAGACCCAGTACTTC; J: TRBJ2-5; length: 14; V: TRBV2; size: -; D: -
CDR3: CASSLLVFSGYTF; DNA: TGTGCCAGCAGCTTGCTGGTTTTTAGTGGCTACACCTTC; J: TRBJ1-2; length: 13; V: TRBV5-6; size: -; D: -
CDR3: CASSKDTPTGELFF; DNA: TGCGCCAGCAGCAAAGACACCCCCACCGGGGAGCTGTTTTTT; J: TRBJ2-2; length: 14; V: TRBV5-1; size: once; D: -
CDR3: CASSQSGGALVGDTQYF; DNA: TGCGCCAGCAGCCAATCGGGGGGAGCCTTAGTGGGAGATACGCAGTATTTT; J: TRBJ2-3; length: 17; V: TRBV5-1; size: -; D: TRBD2
CDR3: CASSQRTGGPDTQYF; DNA: TGTGCCAGCAGCCAACGGACAGGGGGCCCAGATACGCAGTATTTT; J: TRBJ2-3; length: 15; V: TRBV7-3; size: -; D: TRBD1
CDR3: CASSPGSLGNTIYF; DNA: TGTGCCAGCAGTCCGGGGTCCCTGGGAAACACCATATATTTT; J: TRBJ1-3; length: 14; V: TRBV2; size: -; D: -